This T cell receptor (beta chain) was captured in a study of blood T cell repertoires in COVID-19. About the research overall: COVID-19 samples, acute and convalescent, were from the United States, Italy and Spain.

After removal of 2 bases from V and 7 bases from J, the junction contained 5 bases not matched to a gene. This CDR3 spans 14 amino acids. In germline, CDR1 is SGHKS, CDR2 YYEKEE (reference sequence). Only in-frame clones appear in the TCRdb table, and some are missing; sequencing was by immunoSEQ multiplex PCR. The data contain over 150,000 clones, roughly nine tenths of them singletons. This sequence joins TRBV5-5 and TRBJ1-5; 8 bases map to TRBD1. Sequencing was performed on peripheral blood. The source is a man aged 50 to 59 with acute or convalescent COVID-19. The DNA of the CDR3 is TGTGCCAGCAGCTTTGGGACAGGAGGACAGCCCCAGCATTTT. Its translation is CASSFGTGGQPQHF.